This paragraph covers one T cell receptor (beta chain) sequence. Its antigen is currently unknown. The sample is drawn from a study of T-cell reconstitution after alpha-beta-depleted transplantation in children. Study-wide results and limits: Several patients had high TCRbeta diversity at day 60; it came from surviving recipient T cells and thymic progenitors. Several hundred expanded graft clones reportedly gave rise to the alpha-beta T cells present about two months after transplant. Most T-cell counts and diversity one year after the transplant came from T cells that were newly produced.

The CDR3 is made up of 14 amino acids. Germline trimming cut 5 bases from V and 2 bases from J; bases unmatched to any gene: 5. CDR1 is SGHVS, CDR2 FNYEAQ, per germline. Unique molecular identifiers were built into the TCRbeta library. MiXCR, run by TCRdb on the PCR reads, gives a single entry per CDR3 protein. The top ten clones hold 27% of a sample with about 440,000 distinct CDR3 sequences, approximately 41% of them seen once. This sequence joins TRBV7-6 and TRBJ2-7; 8 bases are a match to TRBD1. This specimen consisted of PBMCs, obtained before TCRalphabeta/CD19-depleted stem cell transplant. The receptor was isolated from a girl under 10 years old with aplastic anemia, due to receive a stem cell transplant. CDR3 bases: TGTGCCAGCAGCACAGGGGGAAGGACCTACGAGCAGTACTTC. This encodes CASSTGGRTYEQYF.